The rows below give T cell receptor beta chains drawn from one sample of a study of beta chain features in type 1 diabetes. Assay used: immunoSEQ multiplex PCR; TCRdb lists only in-frame clones, some missing. The table lists hundreds of thousands of clones, 15% of them singletons. The sequenced sample consisted of naive CD4+ T cells from blood. Receptors were obtained from a man in his late teens or twenties with type 1 diabetes. Each CDR3 is given with its conserved first and last residue. Fields, in order: D gene, J gene, clone size, V gene, CDR3 length, CDR3 DNA, CDR3 protein. The D gene is left open where the match is weak. Clone size is shown for a subset of rows, as once, few, many or a class of expanded clone.

TRBD2 TRBJ2-2 NA TRBV4-1 17 TGCGCCAGCAGCCCCGGCTCCCTAGCGGGCAACACCGGGGAGCTGTTTTTT CASSPGSLAGNTGELFF
NA TRBJ2-3 few TRBV11-2 12 TGTGCCAGCAGCCCCGTGACAGATACGCAGTATTTT CASSPVTDTQYF
NA TRBJ1-4 NA TRBV7-9 16 TGTGCCAGCAGCTTAGGGGGGACTGCAACTAATGAAAAACTGTTTTTT CASSLGGTATNEKLFF
NA TRBJ2-4 few TRBV2 13 TGTGCCAGCAGTAAGGGGGCCAAAAACATTCAGTACTTC CASSKGAKNIQYF
TRBD2 TRBJ2-1 NA TRBV18 15 TGTGCCAGCTCGCCGACTAGCGGGGATTACAATGAGCAGTTCTTC CASSPTSGDYNEQFF
NA TRBJ2-7 NA TRBV15 15 TGTGCCACCAGCAGAGATCAGGGGACCTCCTACGAGCAGTACTTC CATSRDQGTSYEQYF
TRBD2 TRBJ2-5 few TRBV30 16 TGTGCCTGCAAACTCGGGACTAGCTGGAGTCGAGGGACCCAGTACTTC CACKLGTSWSRGTQYF
NA TRBJ2-7 few TRBV5-6 13 TGTGCCAGCAGCGTCGGGACAAACTACGAGCAGTACTTC CASSVGTNYEQYF
NA TRBJ2-5 few TRBV11-3 13 TGTGCCAGCAGCTTTGCAGGGAAAGAGACCCAGTACTTC CASSFAGKETQYF
TRBD1 TRBJ1-5 few TRBV11-2 14 TGTGCCAGCAGCCGGGACAGGGGCAATCAGCCCCAGCATTTT CASSRDRGNQPQHF
TRBD1 TRBJ2-3 NA TRBV9 17 TGTGCCAGCAGCCCATATCCGGGACAGGGGGGCACAGATACGCAGTATTTT CASSPYPGQGGTDTQYF
TRBD1 TRBJ1-2 few TRBV5-6 13 TGTGCCAGCAGCCCTAGACAGGGCGGCGGCTACACCTTC CASSPRQGGGYTF
TRBD2 TRBJ2-1 NA TRBV4-3 16 TGCGCCAGCAGCCAAGCTTCTGGCGGGGGGAAGAATGAGCAGTTCTTC CASSQASGGGKNEQFF
NA TRBJ2-7 few TRBV5-6 14 TGTGCCAGCAGCAACAGGGTTTACGCCTACGAGCAGTACTTC CASSNRVYAYEQYF
NA TRBJ2-2 NA TRBV5-1 15 TGCGCCAGCAGCCTAGAGACAGAGAACACCGGGGAGCTGTTTTTT CASSLETENTGELFF
NA TRBJ1-1 few TRBV21-1 17 TGTGCCAGCAGCAAAGCTGGGACAGGAGGTGAGAACACTGAAGCTTTCTTT CASSKAGTGGENTEAFF
NA TRBJ1-2 NA TRBV29-1 13 TGCAGCGTTGGACCAGTCTTGGGGGGTGGCTACACCTTC CSVGPVLGGGYTF
NA TRBJ2-7 NA TRBV27 14 TGTGCCAGCAGTTTAGGCGGGGCCACCTACGAGCAGTACTTC CASSLGGATYEQYF
NA TRBJ2-1 few TRBV19 14 TGTGCCAGTAGTATAGGCTCTAGCGTCAATGAGCAGTTCTTC CASSIGSSVNEQFF
NA TRBJ2-1 few TRBV6-4 15 TGTGCCAGCAGTGCGAAAGTCTTCGGGGGGCTAAAGCAGTTCTTC CASSAKVFGGLKQFF
NA TRBJ2-7 NA TRBV28 12 TGTGCCAGCAGACAGGGTCGCCACGAGCAGTACTTC CASRQGRHEQYF
TRBD1 TRBJ1-2 NA TRBV6-6 14 TGTGCCAGCAGTTACCACCAAGGGACAGGCGGCTACACCTTC CASSYHQGTGGYTF
TRBD2 TRBJ2-3 few TRBV30 15 TGTGCCTATTCCGGGACTAGCGGGGGTAAAGATACGCAGTATTTT CAYSGTSGGKDTQYF
TRBD2 TRBJ2-1 NA TRBV19 19 TGTGCCAGTAGAGGTTTAGGAGCGGGGGGCCGGGAAGAGTACAATGAGCAGTTCTTC CASRGLGAGGREEYNEQFF
NA TRBJ1-1 few TRBV6-6 12 TGTGCCAGCAGTTACGCCAGCACTGAAGCTTTCTTT CASSYASTEAFF
TRBD2 TRBJ2-1 few TRBV27 16 TGTGCCAGCAGTGCGCGCCAACTTCTAGCGGGGGGTGAGCAGTTCTTC CASSARQLLAGGEQFF
NA TRBJ1-2 NA TRBV28 15 TGTGCCAGCACCTCCGGCCTGCGGACATTCTATGGCTACACCTTC CASTSGLRTFYGYTF
TRBD2 TRBJ2-5 NA TRBV5-6 16 TGTGCCAGCAGCTTAGGACTAGCGGGAGTTTGGGAGACCCAGTACTTC CASSLGLAGVWETQYF
NA TRBJ1-2 NA TRBV27 14 TGTGCCAGCAGTTTATCGTGGCCTAACTATGGCTACACCTTC CASSLSWPNYGYTF
NA TRBJ1-5 NA TRBV19 13 TGTGCCAGTAGTATTAGGGGAGGTTTTCCCCAGCATTTT CASSIRGGFPQHF
TRBD1 TRBJ1-5 NA TRBV30 15 TGTGCCTGGAGTGTACGGGACAGGATCAATCAGCCCCAGCATTTT CAWSVRDRINQPQHF
NA TRBJ1-2 few TRBV20-1 11 TGCAGTGCTAGGACTGTCTATGGCTACACCTTC CSARTVYGYTF
NA TRBJ2-2 NA TRBV11-2 16 TGTGCCAGCCGGACAGAGAGAGGTTCGAACACCGGGGAGCTGTTTTTT CASRTERGSNTGELFF
NA TRBJ2-2 NA TRBV10-2 13 TGCGCCAGCAGATTTACAGGGCACGGGGAGCTGTTTTTT CASRFTGHGELFF
TRBD1 TRBJ1-2 NA TRBV5-4 13 TGTGCCAGCAGCCCAGCCGGGACAGACGGCTACACCTTC CASSPAGTDGYTF
TRBD1 TRBJ2-1 few TRBV5-1 15 TGCGCCAGCAGCCTGGGGACAGTGGCCTACAATGAGCAGTTCTTC CASSLGTVAYNEQFF
NA TRBJ2-6 NA TRBV21-1 18 TGTGCCAGCAGCAAAGGACAGCGGGACCACTCTGGGGCCAACGTCCTGACTTTC CASSKGQRDHSGANVLTF
NA TRBJ1-5 few TRBV2 13 TGTGCCAGCAGTGAAGGACACAATCAGCCCCAGCATTTT CASSEGHNQPQHF
TRBD1 TRBJ1-1 NA TRBV2 13 TGTGCCAGCAGTCTTGACAGGGGGGCTGAAGCTTTCTTT CASSLDRGAEAFF
TRBD2 TRBJ2-7 few TRBV19 16 TGTGCCAGTAGTATCTCGGGGACTAGCGGAACCTACGAGCAGTACTTC CASSISGTSGTYEQYF
NA TRBJ2-3 few TRBV5-1 18 TGCGCCAGCAGCTTGGCTCCGCGATCCCCGGGAGATCCAGATACGCAGTATTTT CASSLAPRSPGDPDTQYF
TRBD2 TRBJ2-1 few TRBV11-2 17 TGTGCCAGCAGCGAGATAGGACTAGCGGGGGGCGGGGTTGAGCAGTTCTTC CASSEIGLAGGGVEQFF
NA TRBJ2-5 NA TRBV28 15 TGTGCCAGCAGTTTATGGGTAGGGGGATCGGGGACCCAGTACTTC CASSLWVGGSGTQYF
TRBD1 TRBJ2-7 few TRBV5-1 13 TGCGCCAGCAGCTCCGACAGGGGCTACGAGCAGTACTTC CASSSDRGYEQYF
TRBD1 TRBJ2-3 few TRBV6-6 16 TGTGCCAGCAGTCCACCCGGGACAGGAGGCACAGATACGCAGTATTTT CASSPPGTGGTDTQYF
NA TRBJ1-3 few TRBV19 18 TGTGCCAGTAGTACCCGGTCCTCTTTTAGATCCTCTGGAAACACCATATATTTT CASSTRSSFRSSGNTIYF
TRBD2 TRBJ2-5 once TRBV2 13 TGTGCCAGCAAAGGGCGGGAGCGGGAGACCCAGTACTTC CASKGRERETQYF
TRBD1 TRBJ2-5 few TRBV18 14 TGTGCCAGCTCACCAGGACAGGTCCAAGAGACCCAGTACTTC CASSPGQVQETQYF
TRBD1 TRBJ1-5 NA TRBV30 12 TGTGCCTGGAGTGCCACAGGGGGACCCCAGCATTTT CAWSATGGPQHF
TRBD1 TRBJ2-3 few TRBV5-1 14 TGCGCCAGCAGCCCGGGGACAGGTCCAAATAGTCTGTATTTT CASSPGTGPNSLYF
NA TRBJ2-3 NA TRBV5-1 14 TGCGCCAGCAGCCCTTCGGACAGCGCAGATACGCAGTATTTT CASSPSDSADTQYF
TRBD2 TRBJ2-5 NA TRBV5-4 15 TGTGCCAGCAGCCTATGGCTAGCGGGAGTGGAGACCCAGTACTTC CASSLWLAGVETQYF